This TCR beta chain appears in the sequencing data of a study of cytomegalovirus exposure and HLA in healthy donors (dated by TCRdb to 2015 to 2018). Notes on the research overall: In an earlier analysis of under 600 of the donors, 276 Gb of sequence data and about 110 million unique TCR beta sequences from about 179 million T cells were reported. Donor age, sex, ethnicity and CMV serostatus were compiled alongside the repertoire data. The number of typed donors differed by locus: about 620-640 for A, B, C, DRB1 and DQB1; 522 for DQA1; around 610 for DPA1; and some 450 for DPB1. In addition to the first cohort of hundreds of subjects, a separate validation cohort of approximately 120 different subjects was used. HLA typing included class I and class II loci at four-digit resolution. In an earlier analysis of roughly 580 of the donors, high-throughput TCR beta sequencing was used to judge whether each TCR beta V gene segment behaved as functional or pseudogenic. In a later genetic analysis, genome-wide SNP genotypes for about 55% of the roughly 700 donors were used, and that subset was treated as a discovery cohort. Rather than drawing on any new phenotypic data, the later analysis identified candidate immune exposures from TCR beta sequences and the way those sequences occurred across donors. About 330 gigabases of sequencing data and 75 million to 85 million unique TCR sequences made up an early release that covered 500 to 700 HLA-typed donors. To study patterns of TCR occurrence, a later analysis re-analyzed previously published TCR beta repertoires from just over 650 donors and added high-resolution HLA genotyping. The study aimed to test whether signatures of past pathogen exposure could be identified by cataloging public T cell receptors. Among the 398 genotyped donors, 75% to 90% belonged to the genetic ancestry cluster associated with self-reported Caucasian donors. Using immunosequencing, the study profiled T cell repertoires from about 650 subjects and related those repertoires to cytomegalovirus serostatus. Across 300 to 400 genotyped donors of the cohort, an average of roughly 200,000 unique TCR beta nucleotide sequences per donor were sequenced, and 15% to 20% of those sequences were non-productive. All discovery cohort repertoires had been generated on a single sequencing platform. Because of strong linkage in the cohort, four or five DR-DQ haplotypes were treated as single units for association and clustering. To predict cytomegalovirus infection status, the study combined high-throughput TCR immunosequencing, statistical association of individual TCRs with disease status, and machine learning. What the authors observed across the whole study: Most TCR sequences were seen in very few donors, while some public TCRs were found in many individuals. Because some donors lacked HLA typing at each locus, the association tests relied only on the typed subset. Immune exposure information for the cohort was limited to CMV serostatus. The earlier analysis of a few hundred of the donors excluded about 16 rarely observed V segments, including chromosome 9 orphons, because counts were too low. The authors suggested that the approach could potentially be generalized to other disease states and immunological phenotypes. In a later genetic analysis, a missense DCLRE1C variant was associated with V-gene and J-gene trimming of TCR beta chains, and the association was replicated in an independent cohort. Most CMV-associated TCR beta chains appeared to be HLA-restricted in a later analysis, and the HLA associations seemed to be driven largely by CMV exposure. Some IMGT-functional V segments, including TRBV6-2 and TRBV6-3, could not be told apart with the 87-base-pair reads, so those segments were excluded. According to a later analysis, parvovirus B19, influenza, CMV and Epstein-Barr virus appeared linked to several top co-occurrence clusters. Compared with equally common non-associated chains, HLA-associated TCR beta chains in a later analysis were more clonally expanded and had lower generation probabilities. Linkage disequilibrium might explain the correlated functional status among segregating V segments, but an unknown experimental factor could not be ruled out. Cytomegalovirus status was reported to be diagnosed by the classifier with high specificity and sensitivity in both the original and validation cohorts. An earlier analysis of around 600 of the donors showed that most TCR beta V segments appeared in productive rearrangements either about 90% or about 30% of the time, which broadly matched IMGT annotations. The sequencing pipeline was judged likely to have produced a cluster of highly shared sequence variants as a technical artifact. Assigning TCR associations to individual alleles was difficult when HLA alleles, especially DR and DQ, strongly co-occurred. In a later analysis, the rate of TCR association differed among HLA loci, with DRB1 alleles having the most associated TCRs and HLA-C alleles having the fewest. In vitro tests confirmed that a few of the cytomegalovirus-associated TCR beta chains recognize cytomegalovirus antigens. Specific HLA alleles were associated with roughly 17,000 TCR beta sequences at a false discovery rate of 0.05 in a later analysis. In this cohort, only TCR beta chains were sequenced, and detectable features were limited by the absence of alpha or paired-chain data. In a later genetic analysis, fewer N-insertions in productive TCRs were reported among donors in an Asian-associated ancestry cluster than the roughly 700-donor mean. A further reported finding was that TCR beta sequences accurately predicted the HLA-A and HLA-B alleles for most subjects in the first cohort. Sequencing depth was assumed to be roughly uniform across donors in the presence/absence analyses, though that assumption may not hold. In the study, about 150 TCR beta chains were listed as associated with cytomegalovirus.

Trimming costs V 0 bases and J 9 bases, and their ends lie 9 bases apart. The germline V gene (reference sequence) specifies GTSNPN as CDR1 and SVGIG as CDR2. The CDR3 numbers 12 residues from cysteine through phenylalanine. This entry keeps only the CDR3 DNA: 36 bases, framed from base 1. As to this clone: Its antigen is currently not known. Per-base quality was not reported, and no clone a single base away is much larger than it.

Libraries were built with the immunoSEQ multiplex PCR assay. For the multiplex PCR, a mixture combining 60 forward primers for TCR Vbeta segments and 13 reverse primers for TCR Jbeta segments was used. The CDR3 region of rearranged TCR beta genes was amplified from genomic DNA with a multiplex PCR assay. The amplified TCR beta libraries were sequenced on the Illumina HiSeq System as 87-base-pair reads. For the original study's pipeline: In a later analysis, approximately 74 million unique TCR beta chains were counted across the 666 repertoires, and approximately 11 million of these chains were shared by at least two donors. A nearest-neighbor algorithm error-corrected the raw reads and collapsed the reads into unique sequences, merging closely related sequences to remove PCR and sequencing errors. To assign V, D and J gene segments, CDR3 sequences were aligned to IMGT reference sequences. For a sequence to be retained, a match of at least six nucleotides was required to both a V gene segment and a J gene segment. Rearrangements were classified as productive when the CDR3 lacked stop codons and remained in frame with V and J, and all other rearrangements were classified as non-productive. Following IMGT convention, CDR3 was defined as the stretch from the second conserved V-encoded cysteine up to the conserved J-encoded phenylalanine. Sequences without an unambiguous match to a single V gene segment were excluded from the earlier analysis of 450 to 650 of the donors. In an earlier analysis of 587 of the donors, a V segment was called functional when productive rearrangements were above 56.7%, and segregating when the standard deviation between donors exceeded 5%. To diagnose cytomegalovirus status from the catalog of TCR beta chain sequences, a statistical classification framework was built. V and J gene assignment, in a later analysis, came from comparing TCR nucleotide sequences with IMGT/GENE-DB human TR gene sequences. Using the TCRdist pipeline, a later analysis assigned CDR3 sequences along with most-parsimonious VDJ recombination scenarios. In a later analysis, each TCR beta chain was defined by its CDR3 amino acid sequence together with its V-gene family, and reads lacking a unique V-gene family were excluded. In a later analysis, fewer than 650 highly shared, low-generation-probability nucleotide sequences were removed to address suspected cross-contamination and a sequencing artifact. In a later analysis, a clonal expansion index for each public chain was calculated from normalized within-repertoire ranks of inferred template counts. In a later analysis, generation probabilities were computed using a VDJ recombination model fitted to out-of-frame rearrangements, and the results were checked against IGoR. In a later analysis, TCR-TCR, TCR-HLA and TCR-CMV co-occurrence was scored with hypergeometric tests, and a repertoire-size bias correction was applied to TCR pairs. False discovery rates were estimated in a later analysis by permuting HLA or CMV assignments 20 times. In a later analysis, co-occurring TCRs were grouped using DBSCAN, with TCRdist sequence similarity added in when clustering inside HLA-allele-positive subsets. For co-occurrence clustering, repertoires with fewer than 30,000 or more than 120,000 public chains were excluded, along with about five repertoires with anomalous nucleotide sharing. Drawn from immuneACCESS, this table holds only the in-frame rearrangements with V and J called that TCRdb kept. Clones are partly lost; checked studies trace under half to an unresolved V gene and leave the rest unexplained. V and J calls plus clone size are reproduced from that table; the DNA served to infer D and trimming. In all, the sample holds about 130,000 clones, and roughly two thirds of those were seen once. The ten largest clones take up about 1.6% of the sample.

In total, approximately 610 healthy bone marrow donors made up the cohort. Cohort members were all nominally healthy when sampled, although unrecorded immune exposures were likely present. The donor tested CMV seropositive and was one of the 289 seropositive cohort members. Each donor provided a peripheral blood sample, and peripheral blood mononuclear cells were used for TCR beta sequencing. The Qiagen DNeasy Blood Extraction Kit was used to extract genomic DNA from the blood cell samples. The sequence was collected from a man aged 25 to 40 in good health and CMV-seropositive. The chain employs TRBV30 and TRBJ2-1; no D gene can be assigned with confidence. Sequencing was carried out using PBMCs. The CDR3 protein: CAWSVYEAEQFF. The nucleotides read TGTGCCTGGAGTGTTTACGAGGCTGAGCAGTTCTTC.